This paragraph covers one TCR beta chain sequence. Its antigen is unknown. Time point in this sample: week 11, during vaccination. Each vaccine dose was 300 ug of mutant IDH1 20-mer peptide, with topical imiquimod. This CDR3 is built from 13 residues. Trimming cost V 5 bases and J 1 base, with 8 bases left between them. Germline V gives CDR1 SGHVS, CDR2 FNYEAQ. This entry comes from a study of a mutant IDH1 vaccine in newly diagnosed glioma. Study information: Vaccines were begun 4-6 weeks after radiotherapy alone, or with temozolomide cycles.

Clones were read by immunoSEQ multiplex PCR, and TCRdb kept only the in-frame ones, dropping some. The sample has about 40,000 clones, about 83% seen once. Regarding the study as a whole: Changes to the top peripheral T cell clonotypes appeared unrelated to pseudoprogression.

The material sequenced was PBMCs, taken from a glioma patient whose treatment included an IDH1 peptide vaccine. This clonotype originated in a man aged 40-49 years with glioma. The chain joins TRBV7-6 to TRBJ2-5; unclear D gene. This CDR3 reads CASSLGTQETQYF. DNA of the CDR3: TGTGCCAGCAGCCTGGGCACCCAAGAGACCCAGTACTTC.